This TCR beta chain was sequenced for a study of identical twins (TCRdb year 2016). Describing the broader study: To test whether fetal clonotypes persist, this study deep-sequenced TCR alpha and beta repertoires from monozygotic twins, from unrelated adults of various ages, and from cord blood. To rule out contamination, the twin experiments were replicated at different times with different library preparation protocols. General conclusions and limits of the study: Out-of-frame TCR alpha sequences shared between twins showed an excess of low generation-probability sequences compared with coincidental sharing between unrelated individuals. Invariant T cells such as MAIT and iNKT could partly confound zero-insertion analyses, though diverse VJ usage argued against this for most clonotypes. The excess sharing between twins in beta out-of-frame sequences was weaker because fewer shared sequences reduced the signal-to-noise ratio. Out-of-frame TCR alpha sharing in monozygotic twins was systematically underestimated by recombination models, whereas sharing between unrelated individuals was in agreement with the recombination models. Abundant cord blood beta clonotypes had fewer insertions, young adult naive repertoires showed a similar but weaker trend, and memory repertoires showed no such trend. Conclusions relied on cross-sectional statistical analysis, since the same donors could not be followed over many years.

Regarding this clonotype: It lacks a known antigen. Nothing much larger sits one base from this clone, and base qualities are not available.

Every donor in the study was a healthy Caucasian. The twin cohort consisted of three pairs of female monozygotic twins, all aged about 18 to 29 years. Positive isolation kits from Invitrogen were used to isolate the CD4+ and CD8+ T cell populations. The library was made by 5' RACE. TCRdb shows the sequencer as Illumina HiSeq 2000. A universal primer binding site was introduced by template switching, and a unique molecular identifier was present in the final cDNA, enabling accurate counting of TCR cDNA molecules. First-strand cDNA for TCR alpha and beta chains was synthesized from specific primers in the conserved constant-segment region. To control for contamination, every cDNA library was double barcoded, receiving both a SMART-Mk sample barcode and Illumina barcodes. Two successive PCR steps introduced TruSeq adapter sequences along with Illumina sample barcodes. Sequencing of the TCR alpha and beta cDNA libraries was done on the Illumina HiSeq platform using custom primers. The authors processed their data as follows. Unique molecular identifiers were extracted from raw reads with MiGEC, and CDR3 positions were determined with MiXCR. Recombination models were inferred per individual with the repgenHMM and IGoR tools using an EM algorithm. The analysis of shared clonotypes was done with the tcR package in R, with sharing normalized by the product of cloneset sizes. To study raw recombination without the effects of thymic and clonal selection, out-of-frame nonproductive sequences were analyzed. TCRdb cleaned the public reads at Q25 with fastp, built clones with MiXCR and kept in-frame beta chains. Rows are combined by CDR3 protein, so each entry shows the most common genes and DNA. For this entry, the V and J calls and clone size follow TCRdb and not the study's own pipeline. The sample table lists over 250,000 distinct CDR3 sequences, 9.5% of them with a count of one. In total, the top ten clones hold roughly 6.4% of the sample.

CDR1 and CDR2 are read off the germline V gene (reference sequence) as LNHDA and SQIVND. At the junction V is shortened by 5 bases and J by 7 bases, with 15 bases in between. Counted from cysteine to phenylalanine, this CDR3 has 13 amino acids. Only the CDR3 portion is preserved as DNA: 39 bases, with reading frame beginning at the first base. Another study also made use of these data, one on yellow fever vaccine responses in identical twins. The second study's paper adds: According to the authors, the vaccine-induced T cell response in identical twins seemed to be partly convergent and partly specific to each individual. In identical twins, the study followed T cell clones that responded to the vaccine with precision.

This clonotype originated in a woman under 30 in good health. The rearrangement combines TRBV19 with TRBJ2-7; a tentative D match to TRBD2 spans 7 bases. Input material: CD8+ T cells sorted from blood. The CDR3 has the sequence CASSGGGAQEQYF. The sequenced DNA is TGTGCCAGTAGTGGAGGGGGGGCTCAGGAGCAGTACTTC. Reference TRBV19 and TRBJ2-7 proteins supply the regions before and after the CDR3; the full variable domain is: DGGITQSPKYLFRKEGQNVTLSCEQNLNHDAMYWYRQDPGQGLRLIYYSQIVNDFQKGDIAEGYSVSREKKESFPLTVTSAQKNPTAFYLCASSGGGAQEQYFGPGTRLTVT.